This T cell receptor (beta chain) was obtained from a study of vaccination and CD4 T cells after COVID-19. This CDR3 comprises 14 residues. The germline CDR1 and CDR2 sequences are MNHEY and SVGAGI. V dropped 4 bases and J dropped 8; count of bases not matched to a gene: 5. Cultured CD4+ T-cell DNA underwent Oncomine TCR Beta short-read sequencing. Genomic DNA was extracted from cultured CD4+ T cells. TCRdb fed the PCR reads into MiXCR, producing one record per CDR3 protein. This table holds about 20,000 distinct CDR3 sequences, roughly half found once. A word on this clonotype: No antigen is known for it.

The treatment: approximately 11-day PBMC culture with coronavirus spike peptide pools or control peptides (ViraFEST assay). The ViraFEST method relied on peptide pools to expand antigen-specific T cells, followed by TCR sequencing. Peptide pools at 9.5 to 10 ug/ml, together with 7.5 to 10 IU/ml IL-2, were added to cultures of roughly 2 million PBMCs per well. Sequencing was done on a sample of CD4+ T cells from blood, cultured in vitro. The origin of this receptor is a human donor who had recovered from COVID-19. This chain connects TRBV6-5 to TRBJ1-4; TRBD1 agrees at 9 bases. CDR3 sequence: CASSSTGGREKLFF. CDR3 bases: TGTGCCAGCAGTTCGACAGGGGGACGAGAAAAACTGTTTTTT.